The entry that follows covers one T cell receptor beta chain sequence. What it binds is unknown. The data were taken from a study of graft-versus-host responses after intestinal transplantation. The assay was immunoSEQ multiplex PCR, and TCRdb's table has in-frame clones only and misses some. The table includes roughly 28,000 clones, over 80% detected once. The sequence was obtained from a human donor who received an intestinal transplant. Source: unstimulated CD4+ T cells sorted from spleen or lymph node cells, taken before intestinal transplant.

The DNA for the CDR3 is TGTGCCAGCAGTGTAGAAGGGACAAGAGGAACTGAAGCTTTCTTT. Its translation: CASSVEGTRGTEAFF. This chain connects TRBV2 to TRBJ1-1, with D maybe TRBD1 (6 bases). Germline CDR1 and CDR2: SNHLY and FYNNEI. Trimming removed 4 bases at V and 5 bases at J, with 17 bases between. This CDR3 comprises 15 residues.